This T cell receptor beta chain was identified in a study of blood T cell repertoires in COVID-19. Sequencing used immunoSEQ multiplex PCR; TCRdb keeps in-frame clones, though not all of them. The table lists fewer than 400,000 clones, about 90% of them singletons. The CDR3 covers 13 residues. CDR1 is MDHEN, CDR2 SYDVKM, per germline. Trimming took 8 bases from V and 4 from J, leaving 11 bases between them. The rearrangement joins TRBV28 to TRBJ1-4, with D tentatively TRBD1 (5 bases). Sequencing was carried out using PBMCs or T cells enriched from blood (not recorded which). The TCR comes from a man aged 30 to 45 who had recovered from COVID-19. The CDR3 DNA is TGTGCCAGCCGACAGAGTGATAATGAAAAACTGTTTTTT. It is translated as CASRQSDNEKLFF.